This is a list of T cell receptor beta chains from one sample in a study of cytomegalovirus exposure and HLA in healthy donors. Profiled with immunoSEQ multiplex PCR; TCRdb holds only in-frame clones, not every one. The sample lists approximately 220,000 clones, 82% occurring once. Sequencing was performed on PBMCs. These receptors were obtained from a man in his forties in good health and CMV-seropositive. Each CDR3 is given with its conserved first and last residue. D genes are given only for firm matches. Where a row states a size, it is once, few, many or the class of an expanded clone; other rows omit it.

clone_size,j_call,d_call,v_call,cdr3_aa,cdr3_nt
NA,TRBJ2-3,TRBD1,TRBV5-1,CASSPDRDAQYF,TGCGCCAGCAGCCCCGACAGGGATGCACAGTATTTT
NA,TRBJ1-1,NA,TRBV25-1,CASSARMGGGNTEAFF,TGTGCCAGCAGTGCCCGGATGGGGGGAGGGAACACTGAAGCTTTCTTT
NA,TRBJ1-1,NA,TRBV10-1,CASSESAVTEAFF,TGCGCCAGCAGTGAGTCGGCAGTCACTGAAGCTTTCTTT
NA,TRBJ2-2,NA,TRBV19,CASTSVKGGELFF,TGTGCCAGTACTAGCGTGAAGGGCGGGGAGCTGTTTTTT
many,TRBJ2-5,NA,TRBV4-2,CASSQAGGGGGETQYF,TGTGCCAGCAGCCAAGCGGGGGGCGGGGGCGGAGAGACCCAGTACTTC
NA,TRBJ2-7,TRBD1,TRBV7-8,CASSRTRDRADEQYF,TGTGCCAGCAGTAGGACCCGGGACAGGGCGGACGAGCAGTACTTC
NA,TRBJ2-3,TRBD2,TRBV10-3,CAISAGIAGELIITDTQYF,TGTGCCATCAGTGCGGGAATAGCGGGAGAATTAATTATCACAGATACGCAGTATTTT
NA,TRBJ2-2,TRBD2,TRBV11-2,CASSFSGSGTGELFF,TGTGCCAGCAGCTTCAGCGGGAGTGGCACCGGGGAGCTGTTTTTT
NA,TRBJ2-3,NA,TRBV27,CASSSQGLAFTDTQYF,TGTGCCAGCAGTTCTCAGGGCCTTGCCTTCACAGATACGCAGTATTTT
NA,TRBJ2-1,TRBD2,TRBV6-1,CASSVLAGGVDNEQFF,TGTGCCAGCAGTGTGTTAGCGGGAGGGGTAGACAATGAGCAGTTCTTC
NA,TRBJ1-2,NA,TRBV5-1,CASSLDWGGGYTF,TGCGCCAGCAGCTTGGATTGGGGGGGTGGCTACACCTTC
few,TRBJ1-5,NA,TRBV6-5,CASSPTEISNQPQHF,TGTGCCAGCAGTCCGACAGAGATTAGCAATCAGCCCCAGCATTTT
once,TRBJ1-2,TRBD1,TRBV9,CASSVSLTGGGGYTF,TGTGCCAGCAGCGTCTCCTTGACAGGGGGCGGTGGCTACACCTTC
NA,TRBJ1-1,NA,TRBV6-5,CASSSLQGSEAFF,TGTGCCAGCAGTTCACTACAGGGCTCTGAAGCTTTCTTT
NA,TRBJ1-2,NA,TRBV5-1,CASSLGEGYTF,TGCGCCAGCAGCTTGGGGGAGGGCTACACCTTC